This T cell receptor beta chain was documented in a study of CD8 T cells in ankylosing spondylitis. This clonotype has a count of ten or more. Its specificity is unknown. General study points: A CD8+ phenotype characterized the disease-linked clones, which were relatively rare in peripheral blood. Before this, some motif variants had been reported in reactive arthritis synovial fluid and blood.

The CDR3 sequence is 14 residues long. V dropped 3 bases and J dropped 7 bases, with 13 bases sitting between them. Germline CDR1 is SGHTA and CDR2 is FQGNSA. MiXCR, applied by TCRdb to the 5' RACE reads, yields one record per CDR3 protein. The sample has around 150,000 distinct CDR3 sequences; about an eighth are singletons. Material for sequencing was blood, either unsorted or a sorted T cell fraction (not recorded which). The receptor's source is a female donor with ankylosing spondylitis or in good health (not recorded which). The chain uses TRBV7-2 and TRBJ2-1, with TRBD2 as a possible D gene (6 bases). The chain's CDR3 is CASSLALSGNEQFF. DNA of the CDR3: TGTGCCAGCAGCTTGGCCCTAAGCGGGAATGAGCAGTTCTTC.